Below are 3 T cell receptor beta chains sequenced from a single sample in a study of blood T cell repertoires in COVID-19 (dated by TCRdb to 2020 to 2022). The library was obtained by the immunoSEQ multiplex PCR assay. Held by TCRdb, this immuneACCESS table contains in-frame sequences only and omits some clones. Under half of the omission traces to an unresolved V gene where checked; the cause of the rest is unknown. This sample holds about 70,000 clones; roughly 86% were observed only once. The ten biggest clones cover roughly 3.9% of the sample. Material: peripheral blood. The receptor set was obtained from a man between 65 and 79 years old with active COVID-19.

This sequence joins TRBV10-3 and TRBJ2-7, with 8 bases that match TRBD1. Losses at the gene ends were 5 bases for V and 3 bases for J; bases not matched to a gene: 6. This CDR3 region has 14 residues. CDR1 is ENHRY and CDR2 is SYGVKD in the germline V gene. The DNA for the CDR3 is TGTGCCATCAGTCAGACAGGGGCGGGCTACGAGCAGTACTTC. Translation: CAISQTGAGYEQYF.

This chain links TRBV25-1 with TRBJ1-1, with TRBD1 matching over 9 bases. Germline V gives CDR1 MGHDK, CDR2 SYGVNS. There are 15 residues in the CDR3. Trimming at V came to 6 bases and at J to 2 bases, leaving 7 bases not matched to a gene. DNA for the CDR3: TGTGCCAGCAGAGGCCCGACAGGGGGAAACACTGAAGCTTTCTTT. Its protein product is CASRGPTGGNTEAFF.

The table lists this clone with a count of one. This chain joins TRBV6-5 and TRBJ1-4; D is possibly TRBD1 (5 bases). The CDR3 consists of 14 residues. The V end lost 7 bases, the J end lost 7 bases, and 16 bases lay between the germline ends. Germline V gene sequence: CDR1 MNHEY, CDR2 SVGAGI. The chain's CDR3 is CASKAGPVPEKLFF. CDR3 sequence (DNA): TGTGCCAGCAAGGCAGGGCCCGTGCCTGAAAAACTGTTTTTT.